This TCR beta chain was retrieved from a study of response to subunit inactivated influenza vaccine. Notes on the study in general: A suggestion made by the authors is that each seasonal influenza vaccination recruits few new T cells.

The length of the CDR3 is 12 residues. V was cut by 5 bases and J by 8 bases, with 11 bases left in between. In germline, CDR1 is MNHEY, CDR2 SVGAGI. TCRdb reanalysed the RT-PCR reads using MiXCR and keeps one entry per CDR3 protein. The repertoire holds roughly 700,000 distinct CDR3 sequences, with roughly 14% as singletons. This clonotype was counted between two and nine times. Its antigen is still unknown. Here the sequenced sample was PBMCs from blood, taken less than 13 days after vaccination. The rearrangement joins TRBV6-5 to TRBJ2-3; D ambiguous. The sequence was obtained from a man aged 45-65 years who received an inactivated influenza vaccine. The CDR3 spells CASSLPGGTQYF. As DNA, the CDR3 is TGTGCCAGCAGTCTCCCGGGTGGTACGCAGTATTTT.